The 19 T cell receptor beta chains reported below all come from one sample, sequenced in a study of T cell responses to AZD1222 COVID-19 vaccine. The protocol was immunoSEQ multiplex PCR, while the TCRdb copy is restricted to in-frame clones and leaves out a portion. This sample has about 110,000 clones, with 70% to 90% found just once. Source: peripheral blood, taken on day 0 of AZD1222 vaccination. These receptors were taken from an adult in good health.

This clone was picked up a small number of times. CDR3 residues: CASMDRGRLTGELFF. Here the CDR3 DNA reads TGTGCCAGCATGGACAGGGGGCGCCTCACCGGGGAGCTGTTTTTT. The chain recombines TRBV2 with TRBJ2-2; 11 positions agree with TRBD1. The CDR3 is 15 residues long. Per the germline V gene, CDR1 is SNHLY and CDR2 is FYNNEI. V was pared by 7 bases and J by 4 bases, with 5 bases of the junction left unmatched. Variable domain in full (rest from reference TRBV2 and TRBJ2-2): EPEVTQTPSHQVTQMGQEVILRCVPISNHLYFYWYRQILGQKVEFLVSFYNNEISEKSEIFDDQFSVERPDGSNFTLKIRSTKLEDSAMYFCASMDRGRLTGELFFGEGSRLTVL.

This chain links TRBV20-1 with TRBJ2-7; the D gene is possibly TRBD2 (5 bases). The CDR3 consists of 9 residues. Germline V gene sequence: CDR1 DFQATT, CDR2 SNEGSKA (reference sequence). V lost 6 bases and J lost 13, with 13 bases in between. The CDR3 region has the DNA TGCAGTGCCCAGCGGCGGCCCTACTTC. Translation gives CSAQRRPYF.

The V gene is TRBV7-9, the J gene TRBJ2-3; 11 nucleotides line up with TRBD2. Germline-derived CDR1 and CDR2 are SEHNR and FQNEAQ (reference sequence). Trimming cost V 3 bases and J 2 bases; bases outside gene matches: 10. This CDR3 has 18 amino acids. CDR3 sequence (DNA): TGTGCCAGCAGCTTCCCCGGGACTAGCGGACCGGTCACAGATACGCAGTATTTT. Translated: CASSFPGTSGPVTDTQYF.

This chain joins TRBV7-2 and TRBJ1-4; TRBD1 aligns across 7 bases. Germline CDR1 SGHTA, CDR2 FQGNSA. J was trimmed by 1 base and V by 3 bases; bases with no gene match: 2. The CDR3 has 15 amino acids. CDR3 in amino acids: CASSFRTGTNEKLFF. In DNA, the CDR3 is TGTGCCAGCAGCTTCAGGACAGGAACTAATGAAAAACTGTTTTTT. The variable domain in full, completed from reference TRBV7-2 and TRBJ1-4, reads GAGVSQSPSNKVTEKGKDVELRCDPISGHTALYWYRQSLGQGLEFLIYFQGNSAPDKSGLPSDRFSAERTGGSVSTLTIQRTQQEDSAVYLCASSFRTGTNEKLFFGSGTQLSVL.

There are many counts of this clone. Other DNA sequences from this sample encode an identical CDR3 as well. The chain is built from TRBV7-3 and TRBJ2-5; 9 positions match TRBD1. CDR3 length: 13 residues. Germline V gene sequence: CDR1 SGHTA, CDR2 FQGTGA. V dropped 8 bases and J dropped 5; count of bases not matched to a gene: 6. In DNA form, the CDR3 reads TGTGCCAGCTCAACAGGGGGCCGGGAGACCCAGTACTTC. It yields the protein CASSTGGRETQYF.

The chain joins TRBV20-1 to TRBJ1-1; no clear D gene. Trimming pared 5 bases from V and 5 bases from J, leaving 9 bases between. The CDR3 covers 11 residues. CDR1 and CDR2 (germline): DFQATT, SNEGSKA (reference sequence). In DNA, the CDR3 is TGCAGTGCTCCGGACCAGACTGAAGCTTTCTTT. Protein: CSAPDQTEAFF.

This sequence joins TRBV2 and TRBJ2-5; 7 bases map to TRBD1. J lost 5 bases, V lost 0 bases, and 15 bases had no gene match. CDR1 and CDR2 from the germline V gene are SNHLY and FYNNEI. The CDR3 runs 18 residues. The CDR3 region is CASSEAFTTTGRAETQYF. The CDR3 DNA is TGTGCCAGCAGTGAAGCCTTCACCACGACAGGGCGGGCGGAGACCCAGTACTTC.

The chain employs TRBV6-5 and TRBJ2-1, with TRBD2 identical over 7 bases. The germline gives CDR1 MNHEY, CDR2 SVGAGI. The CDR3 sequence is 15 residues long. V dropped 6 bases and J dropped 3; count of bases not matched to a gene: 8. This CDR3 is CASSLSGQFYNEQFF. The CDR3 bases are TGTGCCAGCAGCCTTAGCGGGCAGTTCTACAATGAGCAGTTCTTC.

The chain has TRBV19 and TRBJ2-7; perhaps TRBD1 as D (5 bases). Between the trimmed V and J ends, which lost 3 bases and 5 bases, there was a span of 14 bases. The CDR3 is 14 amino acids. Germline V lookup: CDR1 LNHDA, CDR2 SQIVND (reference sequence). CDR3 residues: CASSIGQGINEQYF. The DNA of the CDR3 is TGTGCCAGTAGTATCGGGCAGGGAATCAACGAGCAGTACTTC. The variable domain in full, with the rest retrieved from reference TRBV19 and TRBJ2-7, is DGGITQSPKYLFRKEGQNVTLSCEQNLNHDAMYWYRQDPGQGLRLIYYSQIVNDFQKGDIAEGYSVSREKKESFPLTVTSAQKNPTAFYLCASSIGQGINEQYFGPGTRLTVT.

V and J are TRBV28 and TRBJ1-1; a possible D gene is TRBD1 (6 bases). V was pared by 6 bases and J by 5 bases, with 19 bases between. This CDR3 spans 15 amino acids. The germline V gene encodes CDR1 MDHEN and CDR2 SYDVKM. DNA for the CDR3: TGTGCCAGCAGCAACCCCCAGGGGTTGAGAACTGAAGCTTTCTTT. Its translation: CASSNPQGLRTEAFF.

As DNA, the CDR3 is TGTGCCAGCAGTCAAAGCGGGAGGGCCTCCGGGGAGCTGTTTTTT. This translates into CASSQSGRASGELFF. This chain connects TRBV2 to TRBJ2-2; 10 bases align to TRBD2. This CDR3 spans 15 amino acids. Trimming at V came to 5 bases and at J to 6 bases, leaving 6 bases not matched to a gene. The germline gives CDR1 SNHLY, CDR2 FYNNEI.

The chain recombines TRBV28 with TRBJ1-6; TRBD1 aligns across 11 bases. CDR1 and CDR2 from the germline V gene are MDHEN and SYDVKM. The CDR3 totals 21 residues. The V gene end was trimmed by 4 bases and the J gene end by 1 base; junction bases not matched to a gene: 15. CDR3 residues: CASSSRTGGRNLGSYNSPLHF. The CDR3 nucleotides read TGTGCCAGCAGTTCGCGGACAGGGGGCCGGAATTTGGGATCCTATAATTCACCCCTCCACTTT.

The rearrangement joins TRBV15 to TRBJ1-5; D gene ambiguous. V was trimmed by 3 bases and J by 1 base, leaving 1 base between them. This CDR3 comprises 12 residues. CDR1 and CDR2 (germline): LNHNV, YYDKDF (reference sequence). The CDR3 is CATSRSNQPQHF. The CDR3 DNA follows: TGTGCCACCAGCAGGAGCAATCAGCCCCAGCATTTT.

The DNA of the CDR3 is TGTGCCAGCAGGCCCTTTCTAGTTGGCACAGATACGCAGTATTTT. It yields the protein CASRPFLVGTDTQYF. This chain joins TRBV27 and TRBJ2-3; D gene ambiguous. The germline V and J ends were trimmed by 6 bases and 1 base, with 14 bases remaining between them. The CDR3 has 15 amino acids. Per germline, CDR1 MNHEY and CDR2 SMNVEV (reference sequence).

The V and J genes are TRBV7-8 and TRBJ2-1, with TRBD2 identical over 7 bases. The ends lost 1 base at V and 5 bases at J; junction bases unmatched: 2. The CDR3 is 14 amino acids. CDR1 is SGHVS, CDR2 FQNEAQ, per germline. The CDR3 DNA is TGTGCCAGCAGCTTAGGACTAGCAAACAATGAGCAGTTCTTC. Its translation: CASSLGLANNEQFF.

V usage is TRBV7-2 and J usage is TRBJ2-3; 7 bases match TRBD1. J lost 1 base, V lost 1 base, and 5 bases had no gene match. Per the germline V gene, CDR1 is SGHTA and CDR2 is FQGNSA. There are 16 residues in the CDR3. CDR3 DNA sequence: TGTGCCAGCAGCTTAGGTACCGGGACAGGCACAGATACGCAGTATTTT. Amino acids: CASSLGTGTGTDTQYF.

The genes are TRBV6-5 and TRBJ1-1, with D unclear. Trimming shortened V by 2 bases and J by 1 base, and 8 bases separated the two germline ends. The CDR3 sequence is 14 residues long. Germline values: CDR1 MNHEY, CDR2 SVGAGI. The CDR3 sequence: CASSYGQPNTEAFF. As DNA, the CDR3 is TGTGCCAGCAGTTACGGCCAGCCGAACACTGAAGCTTTCTTT.

This chain uses TRBV3-1 (or the pseudogene TRBV3-2) with TRBJ1-1; D is unresolved. V lost 2 bases and J 0 bases, leaving 4 bases between the germline ends. CDR3 length: 13 amino acids. Germline lookup yields CDR1 LGHDT and CDR2 YNNKEL (reference sequence). CDR3: CASSQLMNTEAFF. DNA for the CDR3: TGTGCCAGCAGCCAACTTATGAACACTGAAGCTTTCTTT.

The chain recombines TRBV27 with TRBJ2-3; unclear D gene. The CDR3 loop spans 14 amino acids. Germline lookup yields CDR1 MNHEY and CDR2 SMNVEV (reference sequence). With 2 bases removed from V and 2 bases from J, the gap between germline ends came to 8 bases. This CDR3 is CASSLAVITDTQYF. CDR3 coding DNA: TGTGCCAGCAGTTTAGCAGTAATCACAGATACGCAGTATTTT.